A single sample gave rise to the 3 T cell receptor beta chains below, sequenced in a study of Ad26.COV2.S vaccination and SARS-CoV-2 variants. This table comes from immunoSEQ multiplex PCR, and its TCRdb copy is limited to in-frame clones, with some not included. The table shows about 480,000 clones, with roughly 87% occurring only once. The treatment here: approximately 18 received Ad26.COV2.S at low or high dose, single or two shots; about five received placebo; per-sample allocation not given. Sampling occurred on day 63 after the first vaccine or placebo injection. This material consisted of peripheral blood, taken in a trial of Ad26.COV2.S vaccine versus placebo. Receptors were obtained from a person aged 18-60 years who received the Ad26.COV2.S COVID-19 vaccine or a placebo.

As DNA, the CDR3 is TGTGCCAGCAGCTTAGAGGGGGGACTAGCGGGAGCAGATACGCAGTATTTT. Protein: CASSLEGGLAGADTQYF. V and J are TRBV13 and TRBJ2-3; 14 nucleotides match TRBD2. The CDR3 loop spans 17 amino acids. Germline CDR1 PRHDT, CDR2 FYEKMQ (reference sequence). The V segment lost 1 base and the J segment 4 bases; nucleotides outside the gene matches: 4.

This clone was detected once. The rearrangement uses TRBV19 and TRBJ1-1, with D tentatively TRBD1 (6 bases). CDR3 length equals 16 residues. Deletions cut 4 bases from V and 1 base from J, with 16 bases between. Looked up from germline, CDR1 is LNHDA and CDR2 is SQIVND (reference sequence). CDR3 in amino acids: CASSRIGARGNTEAFF. DNA of the CDR3: TGTGCCAGTAGTAGGATAGGGGCCAGGGGGAACACTGAAGCTTTCTTT.

The genes are TRBV29-1 and TRBJ1-2, with D perhaps matching TRBD1 (5 bases). CDR3 size: 13 residues. Looked up from germline, CDR1 is SQVTM and CDR2 is ANQGSEA. V dropped 4 bases and J dropped 0 bases, with 9 bases sitting between them. CDR3 sequence reads: CSVGDGSNYGYTF. The CDR3 nucleotides are TGCAGCGTTGGGGACGGGTCTAACTATGGCTACACCTTC.